This TCR beta chain was profiled in a study of T cells in Graves' hyperthyroidism and ophthalmopathy. TCR beta CDR3 region amplification was performed from RNA transcripts. The study used the HTBI primer set for a first-round RT-PCR of the TCR CDR3. Each CDR3 protein is one row after TCRdb ran MiXCR on the multiplex PCR reads. The data show 350,000 to 400,000 distinct CDR3 sequences, approximately 19% seen once. This clonotype was recorded many times. Among the patients, aged 18 to 65, hyperthyroidism was newly diagnosed and had lasted under 2 months. The sequence was obtained from a young woman with Graves' hyperthyroidism. Source material: blood.

CDR3 in amino acids: CASSERGFTQPQHF. The CDR3 coding sequence is TGTGCCAGCAGTGAACGGGGCTTTACCCAGCCCCAGCATTTT. The rearrangement uses TRBV6-1 and TRBJ1-5, with D possibly being TRBD1 (5 bases). This CDR3 is 14 amino acids long. CDR1 MNHNS and CDR2 SASEGT come from the germline V gene. V was shortened by 2 bases and J by 7 bases, with 12 bases between the two germline ends.